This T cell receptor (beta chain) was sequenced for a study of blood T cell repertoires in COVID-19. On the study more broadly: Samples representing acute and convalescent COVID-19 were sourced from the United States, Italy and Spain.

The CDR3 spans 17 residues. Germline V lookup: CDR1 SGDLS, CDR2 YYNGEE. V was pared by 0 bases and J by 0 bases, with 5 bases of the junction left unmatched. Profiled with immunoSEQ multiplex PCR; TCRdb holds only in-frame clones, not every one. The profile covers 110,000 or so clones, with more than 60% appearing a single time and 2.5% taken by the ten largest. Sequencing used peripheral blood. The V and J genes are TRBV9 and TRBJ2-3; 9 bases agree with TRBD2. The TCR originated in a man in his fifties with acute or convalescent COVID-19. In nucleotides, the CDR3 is TGTGCCAGCAGCGTAGATGATAGCGGGGGAAGCACAGATACGCAGTATTTT. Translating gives CASSVDDSGGSTDTQYF.